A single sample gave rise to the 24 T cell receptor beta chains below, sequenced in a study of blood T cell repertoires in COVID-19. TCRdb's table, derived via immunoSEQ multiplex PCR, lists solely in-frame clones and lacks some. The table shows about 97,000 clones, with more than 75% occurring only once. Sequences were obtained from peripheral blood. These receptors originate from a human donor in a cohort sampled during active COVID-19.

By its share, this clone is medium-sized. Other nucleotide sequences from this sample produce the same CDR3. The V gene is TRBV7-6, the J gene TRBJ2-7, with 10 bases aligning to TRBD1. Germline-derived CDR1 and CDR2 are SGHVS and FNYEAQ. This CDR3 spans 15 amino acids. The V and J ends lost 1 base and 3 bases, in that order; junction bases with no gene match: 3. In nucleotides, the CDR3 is TGTGCCAGCAGCTTAGAGACAGGGGGCCACTACGAGCAGTACTTC. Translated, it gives CASSLETGGHYEQYF. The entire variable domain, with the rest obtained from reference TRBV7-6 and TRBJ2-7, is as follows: GAGVSQSPRYKVTKRGQDVALRCDPISGHVSLYWYRQALGQGPEFLTYFNYEAQQDKSGLPNDRFSAERPEGSISTLTIQRTEQRDSAMYRCASSLETGGHYEQYFGPGTRLTVT.

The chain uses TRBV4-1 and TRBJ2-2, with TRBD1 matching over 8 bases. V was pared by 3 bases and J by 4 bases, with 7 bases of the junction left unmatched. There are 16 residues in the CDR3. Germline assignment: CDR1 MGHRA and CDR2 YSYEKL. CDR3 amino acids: CASSHWGQGATGELFF. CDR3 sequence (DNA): TGCGCCAGCAGCCATTGGGGGCAGGGGGCCACCGGGGAGCTGTTTTTT.

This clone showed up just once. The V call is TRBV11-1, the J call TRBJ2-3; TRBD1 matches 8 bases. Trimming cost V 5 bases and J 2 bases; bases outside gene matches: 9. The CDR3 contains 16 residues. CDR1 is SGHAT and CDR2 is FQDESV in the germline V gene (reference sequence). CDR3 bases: TGTGCCAGCAGCACCGACAGGGGATCTTCCACAGATACGCAGTATTTT. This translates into CASSTDRGSSTDTQYF.

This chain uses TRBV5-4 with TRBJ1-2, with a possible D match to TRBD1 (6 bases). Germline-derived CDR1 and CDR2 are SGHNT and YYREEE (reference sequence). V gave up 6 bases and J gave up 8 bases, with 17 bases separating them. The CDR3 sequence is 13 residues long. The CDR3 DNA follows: TGTGCCAGCACCACACGGGGGGCGCGGGGCTACACCTTC. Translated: CASTTRGARGYTF.

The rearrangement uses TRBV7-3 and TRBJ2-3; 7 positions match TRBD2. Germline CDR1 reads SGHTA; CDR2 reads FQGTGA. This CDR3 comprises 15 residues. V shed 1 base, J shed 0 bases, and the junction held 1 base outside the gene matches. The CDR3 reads CASSLMGGSTDTQYF. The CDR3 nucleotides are TGTGCCAGCAGCTTAATGGGGGGGAGCACAGATACGCAGTATTTT.

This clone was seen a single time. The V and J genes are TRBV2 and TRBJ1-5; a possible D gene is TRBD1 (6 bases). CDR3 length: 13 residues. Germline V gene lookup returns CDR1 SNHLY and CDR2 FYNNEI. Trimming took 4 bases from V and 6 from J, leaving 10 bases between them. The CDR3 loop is CASSAQGIQPQHF. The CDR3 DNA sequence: TGTGCCAGCAGTGCTCAGGGGATTCAGCCCCAGCATTTT.

CDR3 nucleotide sequence: TGTGCCAGCAGTTATGACAGATATCAGCCCCAGCATTTT. This gives the protein CASSYDRYQPQHF. The chain combines TRBV6-5 with TRBJ1-5; D possibly corresponds to TRBD1 (5 bases). The CDR3 has 13 amino acids. Trimming shortened V by 3 bases and J by 5 bases, and 8 bases separated the two germline ends. The germline CDR1 and CDR2 sequences are MNHEY and SVGAGI.

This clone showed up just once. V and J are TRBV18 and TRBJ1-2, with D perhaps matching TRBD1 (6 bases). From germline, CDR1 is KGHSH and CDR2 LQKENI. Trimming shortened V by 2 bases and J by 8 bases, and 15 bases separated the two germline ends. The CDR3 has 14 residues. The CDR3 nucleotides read TGTGCCAGCTCACCAGGTTACAGGGAAGGCGGCTACACCTTC. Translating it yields CASSPGYREGGYTF.

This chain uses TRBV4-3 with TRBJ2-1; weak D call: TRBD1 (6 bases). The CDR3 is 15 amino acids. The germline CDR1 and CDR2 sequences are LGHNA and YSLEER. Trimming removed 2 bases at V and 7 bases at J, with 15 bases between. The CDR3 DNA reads TGCGCCAGCAGCCAACAACGGACCAGGGGTAATGAGCAGTTCTTC. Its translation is CASSQQRTRGNEQFF.

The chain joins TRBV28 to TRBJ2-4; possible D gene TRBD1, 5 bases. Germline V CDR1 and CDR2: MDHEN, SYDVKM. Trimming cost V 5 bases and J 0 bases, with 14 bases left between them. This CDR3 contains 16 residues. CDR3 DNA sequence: TGTGCCAGCAGTGGTCCGACAGTTGTAGCCAAAAACATTCAGTACTTC. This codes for CASSGPTVVAKNIQYF.

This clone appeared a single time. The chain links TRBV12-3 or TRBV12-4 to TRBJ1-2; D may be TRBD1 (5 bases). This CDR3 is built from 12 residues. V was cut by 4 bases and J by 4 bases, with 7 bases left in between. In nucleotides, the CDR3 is TGTGCCAGCAGTTCGACAGTCTATGGCTACACCTTC. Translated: CASSSTVYGYTF.

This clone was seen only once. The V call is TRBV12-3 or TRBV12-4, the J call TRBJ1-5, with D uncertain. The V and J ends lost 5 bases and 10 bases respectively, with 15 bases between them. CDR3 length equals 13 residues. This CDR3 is CASSGAGRTPQHF. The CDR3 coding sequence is TGTGCCAGCAGTGGCGCTGGGAGGACTCCCCAGCATTTT.

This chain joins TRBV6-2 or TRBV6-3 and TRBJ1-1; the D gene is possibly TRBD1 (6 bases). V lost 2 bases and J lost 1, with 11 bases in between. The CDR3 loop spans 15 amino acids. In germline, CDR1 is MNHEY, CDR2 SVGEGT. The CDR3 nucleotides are TGTGCCAGCAGTTACCCCAGGACAGCGAACACTGAAGCTTTCTTT. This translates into CASSYPRTANTEAFF.

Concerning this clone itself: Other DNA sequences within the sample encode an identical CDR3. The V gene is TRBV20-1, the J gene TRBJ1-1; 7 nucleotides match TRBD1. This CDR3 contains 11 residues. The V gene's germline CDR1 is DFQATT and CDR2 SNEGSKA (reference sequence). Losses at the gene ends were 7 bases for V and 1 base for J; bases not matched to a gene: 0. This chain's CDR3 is CSGQGNTEAFF. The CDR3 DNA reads TGCAGTGGACAGGGGAACACTGAAGCTTTCTTT.

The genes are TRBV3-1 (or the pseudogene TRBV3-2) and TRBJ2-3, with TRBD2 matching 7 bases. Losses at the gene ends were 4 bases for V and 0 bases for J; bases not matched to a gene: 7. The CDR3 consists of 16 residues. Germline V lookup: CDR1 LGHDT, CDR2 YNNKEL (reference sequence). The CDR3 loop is CASSLRGGGSTDTQYF. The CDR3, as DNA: TGTGCCAGCAGCCTACGTGGGGGGGGGAGCACAGATACGCAGTATTTT.

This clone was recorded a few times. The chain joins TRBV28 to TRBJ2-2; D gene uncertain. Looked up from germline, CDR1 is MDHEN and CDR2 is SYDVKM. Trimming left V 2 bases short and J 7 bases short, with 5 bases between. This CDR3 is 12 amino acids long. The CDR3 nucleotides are TGTGCCAGCAGTTTAGGGCGCGGGGAGCTGTTTTTT. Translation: CASSLGRGELFF.

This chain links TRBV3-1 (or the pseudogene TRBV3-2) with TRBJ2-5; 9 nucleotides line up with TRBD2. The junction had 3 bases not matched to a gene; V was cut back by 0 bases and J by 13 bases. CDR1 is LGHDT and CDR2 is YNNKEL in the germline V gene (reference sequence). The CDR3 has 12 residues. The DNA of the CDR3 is TGTGCCAGCAGCCAAGAGGGACTAGCCCGGTACTTC. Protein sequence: CASSQEGLARYF.

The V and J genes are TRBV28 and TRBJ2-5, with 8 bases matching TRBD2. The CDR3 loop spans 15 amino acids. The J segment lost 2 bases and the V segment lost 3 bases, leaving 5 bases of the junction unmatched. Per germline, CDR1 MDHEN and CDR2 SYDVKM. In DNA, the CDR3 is TGTGCCAGCAGTTTTTTCGGGGGGGGTCAAGAGACCCAGTACTTC. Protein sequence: CASSFFGGGQETQYF.

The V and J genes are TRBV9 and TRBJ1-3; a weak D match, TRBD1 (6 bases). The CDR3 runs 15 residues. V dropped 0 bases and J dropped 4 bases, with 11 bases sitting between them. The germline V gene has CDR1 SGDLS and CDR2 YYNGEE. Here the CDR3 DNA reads TGTGCCAGCAGCGTAGCGGGGGGCGCGGGAAACACCATATATTTT. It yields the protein CASSVAGGAGNTIYF.

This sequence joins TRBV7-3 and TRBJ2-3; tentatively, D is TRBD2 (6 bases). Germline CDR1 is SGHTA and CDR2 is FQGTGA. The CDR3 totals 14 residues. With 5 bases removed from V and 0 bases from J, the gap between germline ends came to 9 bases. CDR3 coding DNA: TGTGCCAGCAGCCTCGGGACTAGCACAGATACGCAGTATTTT. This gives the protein CASSLGTSTDTQYF.

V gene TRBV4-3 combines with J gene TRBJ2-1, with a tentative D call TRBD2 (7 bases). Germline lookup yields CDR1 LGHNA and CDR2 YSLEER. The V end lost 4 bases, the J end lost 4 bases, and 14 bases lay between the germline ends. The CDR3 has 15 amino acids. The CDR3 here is CASSLEGGGYNEQFF. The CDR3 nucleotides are TGCGCCAGCAGCCTTGAGGGGGGGGGATACAATGAGCAGTTCTTC.

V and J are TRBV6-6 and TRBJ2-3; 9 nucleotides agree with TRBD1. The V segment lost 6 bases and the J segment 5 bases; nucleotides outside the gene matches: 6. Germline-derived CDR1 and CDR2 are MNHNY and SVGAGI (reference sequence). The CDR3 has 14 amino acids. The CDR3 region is CASRKTGGIDTQYF. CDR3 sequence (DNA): TGTGCCAGCAGAAAAACAGGGGGCATAGATACGCAGTATTTT.

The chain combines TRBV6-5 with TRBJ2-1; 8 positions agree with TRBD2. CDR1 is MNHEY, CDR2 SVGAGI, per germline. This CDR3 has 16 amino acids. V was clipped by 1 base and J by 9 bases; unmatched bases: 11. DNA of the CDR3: TGTGCCAGCAGTTACTACCTTAGCGGGACGTCTGGTGAGCAGTTCTTC. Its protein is CASSYYLSGTSGEQFF.

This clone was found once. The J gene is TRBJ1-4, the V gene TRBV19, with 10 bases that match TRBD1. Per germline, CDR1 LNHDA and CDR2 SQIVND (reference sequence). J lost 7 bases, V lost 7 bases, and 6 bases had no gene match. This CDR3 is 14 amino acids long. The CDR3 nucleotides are TGTGCCAGTACCCCGGACAGGGGGTTTGAAAAACTGTTTTTT. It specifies CASTPDRGFEKLFF.